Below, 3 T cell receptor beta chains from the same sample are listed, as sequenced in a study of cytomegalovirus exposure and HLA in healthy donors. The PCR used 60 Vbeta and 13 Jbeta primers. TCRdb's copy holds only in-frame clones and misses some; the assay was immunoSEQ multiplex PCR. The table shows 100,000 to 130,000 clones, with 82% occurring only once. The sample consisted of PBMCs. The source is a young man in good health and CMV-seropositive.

As DNA, the CDR3 is TGTGCCAGCAGCTTATGGGGTGGGGGAGGAGAGTACTATGGCTACACCTTC. Protein product: CASSLWGGGGEYYGYTF. The rearrangement links TRBV7-2 to TRBJ1-2; D is perhaps TRBD1 (5 bases). The CDR3 is 17 amino acids. V was shortened by 2 bases and J by 3 bases, with 19 bases between the two germline ends. Germline V gene data show CDR1 as SGHTA and CDR2 as FQGNSA.

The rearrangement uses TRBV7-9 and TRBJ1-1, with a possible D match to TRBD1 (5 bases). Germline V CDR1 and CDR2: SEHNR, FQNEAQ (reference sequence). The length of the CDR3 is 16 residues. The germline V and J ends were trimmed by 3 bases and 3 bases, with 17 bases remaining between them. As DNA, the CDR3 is TGTGCCAGCAGCTTGCAGGGAACCCCTCAAGACACTGAAGCTTTCTTT. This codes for CASSLQGTPQDTEAFF.

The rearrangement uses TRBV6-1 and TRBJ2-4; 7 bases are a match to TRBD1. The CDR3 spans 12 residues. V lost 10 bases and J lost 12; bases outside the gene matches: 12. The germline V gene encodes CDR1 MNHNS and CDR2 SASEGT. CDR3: CATGQADSCQYF. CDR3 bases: TGTGCCACAGGACAGGCTGATAGCTGTCAGTACTTC.